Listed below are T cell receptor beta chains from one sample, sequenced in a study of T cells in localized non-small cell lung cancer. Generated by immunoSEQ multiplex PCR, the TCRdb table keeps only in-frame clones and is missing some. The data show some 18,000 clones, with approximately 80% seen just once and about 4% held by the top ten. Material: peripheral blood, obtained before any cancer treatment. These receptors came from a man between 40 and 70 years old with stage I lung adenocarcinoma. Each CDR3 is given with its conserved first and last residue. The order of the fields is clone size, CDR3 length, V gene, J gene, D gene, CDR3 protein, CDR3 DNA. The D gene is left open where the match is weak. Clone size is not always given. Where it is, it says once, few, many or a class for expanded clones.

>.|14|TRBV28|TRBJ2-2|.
CASSFYSGTGELFF
TGTGCCAGCAGTTTCTACTCGGGAACCGGGGAGCTGTTTTTT
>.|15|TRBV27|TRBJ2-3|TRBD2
CASRTSGKGTDTQYF
TGTGCCAGCAGAACTAGCGGGAAGGGCACAGATACGCAGTATTTT
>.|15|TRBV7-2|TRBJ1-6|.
CASSLASHNNSPLHF
TGTGCCAGCAGCTTAGCGAGCCACAATAATTCACCCCTCCACTTT
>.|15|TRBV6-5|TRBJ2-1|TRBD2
CASRLLAGGYNEQFF
TGTGCCAGCAGATTACTAGCGGGAGGATACAATGAGCAGTTCTTC
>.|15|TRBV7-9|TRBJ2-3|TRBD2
CASSFGTSGTDTQYF
TGTGCCAGCAGCTTCGGGACTAGCGGCACAGATACGCAGTATTTT
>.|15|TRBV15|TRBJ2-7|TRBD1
CATRLDRIHSYEQYF
TGTGCCACCAGGCTGGACAGGATACACTCCTACGAGCAGTACTTC
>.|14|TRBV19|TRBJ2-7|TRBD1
CASSWGQGSYEQYF
TGTGCCAGTAGCTGGGGACAGGGATCCTACGAGCAGTACTTC
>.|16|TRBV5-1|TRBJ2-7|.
CASSLTVRGARNEQYF
TGCGCCAGCAGCCTGACGGTACGAGGGGCGAGGAACGAGCAGTACTTC
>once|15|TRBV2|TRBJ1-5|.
CASSPQGRRDQPQHF
TGTGCCAGCAGCCCACAGGGAAGGCGGGATCAGCCCCAGCATTTT
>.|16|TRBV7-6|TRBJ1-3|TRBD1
CASSQRTGGTGNTIYF
TGTGCCAGCAGCCAAAGGACAGGGGGAACTGGAAACACCATATATTTT
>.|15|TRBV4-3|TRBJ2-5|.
CASSQDFRAQETQYF
TGCGCCAGCAGCCAAGATTTCAGGGCCCAAGAGACCCAGTACTTC
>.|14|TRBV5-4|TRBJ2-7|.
CASSLAGGGYEQYF
TGTGCCAGCAGCTTGGCGGGCGGAGGCTACGAGCAGTACTTC
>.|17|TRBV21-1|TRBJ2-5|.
CASSKAGGSPREETQYF
TGTGCCAGCAGCAAAGCGGGCGGGAGCCCCAGAGAAGAGACCCAGTACTTC
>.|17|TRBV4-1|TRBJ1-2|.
CASSQGGGERLRHGYTF
TGCGCCAGCAGCCAAGGAGGGGGGGAGAGGCTTCGGCATGGCTACACCTTC
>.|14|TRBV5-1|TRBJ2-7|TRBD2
CASRAGSPSYEQYF
TGCGCCAGCAGAGCGGGGTCCCCCTCCTACGAGCAGTACTTC